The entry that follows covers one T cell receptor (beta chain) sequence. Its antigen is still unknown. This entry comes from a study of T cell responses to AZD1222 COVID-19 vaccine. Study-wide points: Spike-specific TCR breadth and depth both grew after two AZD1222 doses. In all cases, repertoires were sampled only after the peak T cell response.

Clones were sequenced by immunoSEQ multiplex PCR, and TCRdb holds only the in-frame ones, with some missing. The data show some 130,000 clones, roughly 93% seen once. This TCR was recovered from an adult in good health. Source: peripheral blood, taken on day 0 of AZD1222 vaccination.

CDR3 sequence: CASSIREGSRGEAFF. CDR3 DNA sequence: TGTGCCAGTAGTATAAGGGAGGGAAGCAGGGGTGAAGCTTTCTTT. This chain joins TRBV19 and TRBJ1-1, with D possibly matching TRBD1 (6 bases). The CDR3 has 15 residues. Germline V gene sequence: CDR1 LNHDA, CDR2 SQIVND (reference sequence). Trimming left V 2 bases short and J 7 bases short, with 17 bases between.